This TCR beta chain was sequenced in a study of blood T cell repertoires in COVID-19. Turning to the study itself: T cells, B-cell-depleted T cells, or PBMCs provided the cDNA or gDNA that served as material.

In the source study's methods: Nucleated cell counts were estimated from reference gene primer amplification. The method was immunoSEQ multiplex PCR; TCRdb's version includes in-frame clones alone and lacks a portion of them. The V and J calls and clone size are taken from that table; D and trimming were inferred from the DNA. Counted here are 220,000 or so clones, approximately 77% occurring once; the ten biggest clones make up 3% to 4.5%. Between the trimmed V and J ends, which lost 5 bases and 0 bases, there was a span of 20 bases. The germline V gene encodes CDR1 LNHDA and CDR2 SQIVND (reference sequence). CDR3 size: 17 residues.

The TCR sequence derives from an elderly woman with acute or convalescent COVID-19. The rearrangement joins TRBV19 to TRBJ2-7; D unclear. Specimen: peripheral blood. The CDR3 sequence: CASSYNGRVRSSYEQYF. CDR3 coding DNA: TGTGCCAGTAGTTACAACGGTCGGGTAAGAAGCTCCTACGAGCAGTACTTC.